This TCR beta chain was found in a study of CD8 T cells in Susac syndrome. Germline-derived CDR1 and CDR2 are DFQATT and SNEGSKA (reference sequence). The CDR3 is 12 residues long. Between the trimmed V and J ends, which lost 4 bases and 3 bases, there was a span of 9 bases. With random hexamers, roughly 0.5 to 1 ug RNA was reverse transcribed. TCRdb re-derived calls from the immunoSEQ multiplex PCR reads in MiXCR, one entry per CDR3 protein. The repertoire has 150,000 to 200,000 distinct CDR3 sequences, under 95% of them found once; the top ten carry around 0.079%. Healthy donors formed controls matched for age and sex.

The sequenced material came from CD4+ T cells from PBMCs. The V and J genes are TRBV20-1 and TRBJ1-2; D is possibly TRBD1 (5 bases). The receptor was derived from a human donor in good health. The CDR3 DNA sequence: TGCAGTGCTATCCAGGGAGACTATGGCTACACCTTC. It specifies CSAIQGDYGYTF.